This passage covers 20 T cell receptor beta chains from one sample sequenced in a study of vaccination and CD4 T cells after COVID-19. The sample's treatment: roughly 10-day PBMC culture with coronavirus spike peptide pools or control peptides (ViraFEST assay). These receptors' antigens are unknown. With the Oncomine TCR Beta short-read assay, DNA from cultured CD4+ T cells was sequenced. TCRdb fed the PCR reads into MiXCR, producing one record per CDR3 protein. The sample holds under 25,000 distinct CDR3 sequences, 26% seen once. Sequencing was carried out using cultured CD4+ T cells from blood. Every receptor here comes from a human donor with COVID-19.

The sample holds a few counts of this clonotype. CDR3 sequence reads: CASQDRGHYEQYF. CDR3 bases: TGTGCCAGCCAGGACAGGGGGCATTACGAGCAGTACTTC. This chain joins TRBV11-3 and TRBJ2-7; 11 nucleotides line up with TRBD1. The CDR3 is made up of 13 amino acids. Per germline, CDR1 SGHNT and CDR2 YENEEA. V lost 8 bases, J lost 4 bases, and 4 bases stayed unmatched.

This clonotype came up a few times. The chain joins TRBV7-3 to TRBJ1-4; D gene ambiguous. From germline, CDR1 is SGHTA and CDR2 FQGTGA. The CDR3 loop spans 13 amino acids. Trimming cost V 2 bases and J 7 bases, with 8 bases left between them. The DNA for the CDR3 is TGTGCCAGCAGCTTAGAGGCTGGTGAAAAACTGTTTTTT. Its translation is CASSLEAGEKLFF. Full variable domain (rest looked up from reference TRBV7-3 and TRBJ1-4): GAGVSQTPSNKVTEKGKYVELRCDPISGHTALYWYRQSLGQGPEFLIYFQGTGAADDSGLPNDRFFAVRPEGSVSTLKIQRTERGDSAVYLCASSLEAGEKLFFGSGTQLSVL.

The chain carries TRBV9 and TRBJ1-2; D may be TRBD1 (5 bases). There are 15 residues in the CDR3. The V gene's germline CDR1 is SGDLS and CDR2 YYNGEE. Trimming shortened V by 6 bases and J by 1 base, and 16 bases separated the two germline ends. CDR3 residues: CASTLGWGSNYGYTF. CDR3 DNA: TGTGCCAGCACCCTAGGATGGGGGAGTAACTATGGCTACACCTTC.

There are a few counts of this clonotype. DNA for the CDR3: TGTGCCAGCCAACAAAATGAAAACACTGAAGCTTTCTTT. Its protein product is CASQQNENTEAFF. The chain uses TRBV2 and TRBJ1-1; no reliable D call. The germline V gene encodes CDR1 SNHLY and CDR2 FYNNEI. CDR3 length: 13 amino acids. V lost 8 bases, J lost 2 bases, and 12 bases lay in between.

V gene TRBV7-9 combines with J gene TRBJ1-1; D remains unclear. Trimming pared 5 bases from V and 1 base from J, leaving 17 bases between. CDR1 is SEHNR, CDR2 FQNEAQ, per germline (reference sequence). This CDR3 has 16 residues. The CDR3 nucleotides are TGTGCCAGCAGCCCCCCCTTTCGCTCGGGGAACACTGAAGCTTTCTTT. Protein: CASSPPFRSGNTEAFF. Variable domain in full (rest from reference TRBV7-9 and TRBJ1-1): DTGVSQNPRHKITKRGQNVTFRCDPISEHNRLYWYRQTLGQGPEFLTYFQNEAQLEKSRLLSDRFSAERPKGSFSTLEIQRTEQGDSAMYLCASSPPFRSGNTEAFFGQGTRLTVV.

This clonotype came up a few times. The gene calls are TRBV4-2 and TRBJ1-2, with TRBD1 as a possible D gene (6 bases). The CDR3 covers 14 residues. CDR1 and CDR2 from the germline V gene are LGHNA and YNFKEQ. Trimming removed 2 bases at V and 7 bases at J, with 14 bases between. The CDR3 sequence: CASSQLEGQPGYTF. The CDR3 bases are TGTGCCAGCAGCCAATTGGAGGGACAACCTGGCTACACCTTC.

On this clonotype itself: One end of the junction does not line up with germline, which may come from a read error. This chain links TRBV19 with TRBJ2-7; 11 nucleotides align to TRBD1. The germline V gene encodes CDR1 LNHDA and CDR2 SQIVND (reference sequence). The CDR3 sequence is 13 residues long. The CDR3 sequence is CTSSGTGGYEQYF. DNA for the CDR3: TGTACCAGTAGTGGGACAGGGGGTTACGAGCAGTACTTC.

This clonotype has just a few counts. The J gene is TRBJ2-5, the V gene TRBV7-8, with D uncertain. From germline, CDR1 is SGHVS and CDR2 FQNEAQ. The CDR3 runs to 14 residues. Trimming cost V 1 base and J 3 bases, with 9 bases left between them. CDR3 sequence (DNA): TGTGCCAGCAGCTTAGTTTCTATTAAAGAGACCCAGTACTTC. Translation gives CASSLVSIKETQYF.

Within the sample, this clonotype is medium-sized. This rearrangement joins TRBV2 to TRBJ1-1; D remains ambiguous. V lost 7 bases, J lost 5 bases, and 14 bases lay in between. The CDR3 runs 13 residues. Germline V gene data show CDR1 as SNHLY and CDR2 as FYNNEI. The CDR3 nucleotides are TGTGCCAGCATAGGAGTTGCAAGGACTGAAGCTTTCTTT. Encoded protein: CASIGVARTEAFF.

This clonotype occurred a few times. This chain uses TRBV7-2 with TRBJ1-5; D not certain. This CDR3 region has 14 residues. Germline CDR1 reads SGHTA; CDR2 reads FQGNSA. Trimming took off 4 bases at V and 0 bases at J, with 7 bases between the two ends. This chain's CDR3 is CASSYGNSNQPQHF. As DNA, the CDR3 is TGTGCCAGCAGCTACGGGAATAGCAATCAGCCCCAGCATTTT. Full variable domain (missing parts from reference TRBV7-2 and TRBJ1-5): GAGVSQSPSNKVTEKGKDVELRCDPISGHTALYWYRQSLGQGLEFLIYFQGNSAPDKSGLPSDRFSAERTGGSVSTLTIQRTQQEDSAVYLCASSYGNSNQPQHFGDGTRLSIL.

This clonotype was counted a few times. The chain uses TRBV20-1 and TRBJ1-1; weak D call: TRBD1 (5 bases). Germline loops: CDR1 DFQATT, CDR2 SNEGSKA (reference sequence). Trimming took 0 bases from V and 10 from J, leaving 12 bases between them. The CDR3 length is 12 residues. The CDR3 protein is CSARDLEGRAFF. DNA for the CDR3: TGCAGTGCTAGAGATCTGGAGGGGCGAGCTTTCTTT.

In its sample, this clonotype was seen a few times. One end of the junction is discordant with germline, which a read error may explain. The chain links TRBV6-1 to TRBJ1-5; 8 positions agree with TRBD1. This CDR3 is built from 16 residues. Germline V CDR1 and CDR2: MNHNS, SASEGT. CDR3 coding DNA: TGTGTCAGCAGTGGGGGTGGGGGACAGGGCAATCAGCCCCAGCATTTT. Translation gives CVSSGGGGQGNQPQHF.

This clonotype was recorded a few times. The chain links TRBV2 to TRBJ1-5; D is unclear. This CDR3 region has 14 residues. With 4 bases removed from V and 3 bases from J, the gap between germline ends came to 10 bases. Looked up from germline, CDR1 is SNHLY and CDR2 is FYNNEI. The CDR3: CASSGDGLNQPQHF. The CDR3 DNA is TGTGCCAGCAGTGGAGACGGACTCAATCAGCCCCAGCATTTT.

This clonotype was seen only a few times. The chain couples TRBV18 to TRBJ1-6; tentative D call: TRBD1 (5 bases). The CDR3 covers 13 residues. Germline CDR1 and CDR2: KGHSH and LQKENI. The germline V and J ends were trimmed by 6 bases and 7 bases, with 10 bases remaining between them. In DNA, the CDR3 is TGTGCCAGCTCCCAGGGTCCCAATTCACCCCTCCACTTT. It translates to CASSQGPNSPLHF.

This clonotype has only a few counts. This rearrangement joins TRBV10-3 to TRBJ2-3, with D possibly being TRBD1 (6 bases). Per germline, CDR1 ENHRY and CDR2 SYGVKD. The CDR3 extends over 14 amino acids. The V end was cut by 5 bases, the J end by 0 bases, with 9 bases between. Written as DNA, the CDR3 is TGTGCCATCAGTAGACAGGTTAGCACAGATACGCAGTATTTT. Encoded protein: CAISRQVSTDTQYF.

This clonotype was observed a few times. The rearrangement uses TRBV6-4 and TRBJ2-1, with TRBD2 identical over 9 bases. The CDR3 loop spans 15 amino acids. Trimming removed 4 bases from V and 6 bases from J; junction bases left unmatched: 7. Germline assignment: CDR1 MRHNA and CDR2 SNTAGT. For the CDR3, the DNA is TGTGCCAGCAGTGTTGAGGCGGGGGGGCCCAATGAGCAGTTCTTC. Its translation is CASSVEAGGPNEQFF.

The CDR3 DNA reads TGTGCCAGCGGTTCCCTGGGGGGCTCCTACAATGAGCAGTTCTTC. Protein product: CASGSLGGSYNEQFF. The chain recombines TRBV6-5 with TRBJ2-1; the D gene is possibly TRBD2 (6 bases). Trimming stripped 8 bases from V and 0 bases from J, with 14 bases between. Germline V CDR1 and CDR2: MNHEY, SVGAGI. This CDR3 has 15 amino acids.

This clonotype has more than one count but fewer than ten. The CDR3 coding sequence is TGTGCCAGCAGTTATTACCTAAGACGAGAGCAGTTCTTC. This encodes CASSYYLRREQFF. The chain joins TRBV6-2 or TRBV6-3 to TRBJ2-1, with D unresolved. Germline assignment: CDR1 MNHEY and CDR2 SVGEGT. V shed 3 bases and J shed 10 bases, with 13 bases lying between them. The CDR3 has 13 residues.

In this sample, this clonotype turned up once. V is TRBV5-8 and J is TRBJ2-7, with a weak D call TRBD2 (7 bases). V lost 4 bases to trimming and J lost 2 bases, with 16 bases between them. Germline V CDR1 and CDR2: SGHTS, YDEGEE. The CDR3 covers 15 residues. CDR3 in amino acids: CASSGGAPLTYEQYF. Written as DNA, the CDR3 is TGTGCCAGCAGCGGGGGGGCTCCACTAACCTACGAGCAGTACTTC.

This clonotype was seen more than once but under ten times. This chain links TRBV11-3 with TRBJ2-2; 7 positions agree with TRBD1. The CDR3 is 17 residues long. J gave up 7 bases and V 1 base, and 12 bases lay outside the gene matches. The germline V gene encodes CDR1 SGHNT and CDR2 YENEEA. Here the CDR3 DNA reads TGTGCCAGCAGCTTAGTGATAGGGGGCTACTTCGGCGGGGAGCTGTTTTTT. Translation gives CASSLVIGGYFGGELFF.